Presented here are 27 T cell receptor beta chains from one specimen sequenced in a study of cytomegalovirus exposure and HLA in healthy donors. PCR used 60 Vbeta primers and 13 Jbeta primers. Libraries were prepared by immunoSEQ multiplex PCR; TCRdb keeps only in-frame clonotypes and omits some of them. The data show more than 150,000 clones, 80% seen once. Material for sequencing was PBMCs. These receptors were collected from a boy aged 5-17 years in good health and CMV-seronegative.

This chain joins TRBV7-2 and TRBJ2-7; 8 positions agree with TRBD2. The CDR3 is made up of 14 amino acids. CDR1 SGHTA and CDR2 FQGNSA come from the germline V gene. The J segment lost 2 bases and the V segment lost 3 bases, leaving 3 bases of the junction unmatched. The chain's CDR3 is CASSFREGPYEQYF. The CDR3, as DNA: TGTGCCAGCAGCTTCCGGGAGGGCCCCTACGAGCAGTACTTC.

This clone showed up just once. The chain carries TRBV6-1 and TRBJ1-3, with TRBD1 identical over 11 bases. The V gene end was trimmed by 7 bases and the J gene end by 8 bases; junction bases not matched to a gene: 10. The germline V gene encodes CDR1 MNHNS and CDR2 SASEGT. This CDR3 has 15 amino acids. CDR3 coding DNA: TGTGCCAGCACCTTACTGGGACAGGGGGATGACACCATATATTTT. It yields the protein CASTLLGQGDDTIYF.

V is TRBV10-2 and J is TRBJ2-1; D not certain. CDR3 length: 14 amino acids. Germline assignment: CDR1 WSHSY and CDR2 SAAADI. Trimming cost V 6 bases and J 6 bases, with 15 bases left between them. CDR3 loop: CASRGNPGSNEQFF. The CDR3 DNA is TGCGCCAGCAGGGGCAACCCAGGTTCCAATGAGCAGTTCTTC.

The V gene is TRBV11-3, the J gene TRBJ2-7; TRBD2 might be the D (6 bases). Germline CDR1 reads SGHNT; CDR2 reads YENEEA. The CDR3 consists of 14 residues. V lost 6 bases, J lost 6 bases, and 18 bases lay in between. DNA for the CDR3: TGTGCCAGCAGTTATAGACTAGAGGGGCCCGAGCAGTACTTC. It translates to CASSYRLEGPEQYF.

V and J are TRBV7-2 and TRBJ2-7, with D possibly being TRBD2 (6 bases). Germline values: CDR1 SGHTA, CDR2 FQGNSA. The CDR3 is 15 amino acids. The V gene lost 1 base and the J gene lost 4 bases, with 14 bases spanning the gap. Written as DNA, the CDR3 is TGTGCCAGCAGCTTAGTTCGGGGGAGCGGTTACGAGCAGTACTTC. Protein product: CASSLVRGSGYEQYF.

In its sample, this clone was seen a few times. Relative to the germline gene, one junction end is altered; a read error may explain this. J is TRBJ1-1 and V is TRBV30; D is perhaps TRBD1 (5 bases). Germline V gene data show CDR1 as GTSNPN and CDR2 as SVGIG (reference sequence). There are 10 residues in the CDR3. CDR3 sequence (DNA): TGTGCCTGGGGGGGAGGAAAGTGGGCCTTT. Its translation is CAWGGGKWAF.

CDR3 protein: CASSLGQGERGYTF. The CDR3 coding sequence is TGTGCCAGCAGCTTAGGACAGGGGGAGAGGGGCTACACCTTC. This rearrangement joins TRBV7-2 to TRBJ1-2, with 9 positions matching TRBD1. The length of the CDR3 is 14 residues. The ends lost 1 base at V and 8 bases at J; junction bases unmatched: 5. Germline V lookup: CDR1 SGHTA, CDR2 FQGNSA.

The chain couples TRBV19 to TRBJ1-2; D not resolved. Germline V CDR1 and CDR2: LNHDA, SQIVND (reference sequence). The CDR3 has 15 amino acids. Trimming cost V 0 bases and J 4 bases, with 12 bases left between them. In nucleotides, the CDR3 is TGTGCCAGTAGTATAGAGTCGCAAACATCCTATGGCTACACCTTC. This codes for CASSIESQTSYGYTF.

The CDR3 coding sequence is TGTGCCAGCAGCGTACAGGCGGGGACCACTGAAGCTTTCTTT. Its protein product is CASSVQAGTTEAFF. The chain has TRBV9 and TRBJ1-1; D might be TRBD1 (5 bases). Germline assignment: CDR1 SGDLS and CDR2 YYNGEE. CDR3 length equals 14 residues. Trimming left V 1 base short and J 4 bases short, with 11 bases between.

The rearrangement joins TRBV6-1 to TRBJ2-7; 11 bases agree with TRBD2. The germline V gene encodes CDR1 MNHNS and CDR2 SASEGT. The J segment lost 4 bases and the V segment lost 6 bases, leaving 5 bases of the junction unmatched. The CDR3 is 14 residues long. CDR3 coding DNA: TGTGCCAGCAGGGCTACTAGCGGGAGTTACGAGCAGTACTTC. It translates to CASRATSGSYEQYF.

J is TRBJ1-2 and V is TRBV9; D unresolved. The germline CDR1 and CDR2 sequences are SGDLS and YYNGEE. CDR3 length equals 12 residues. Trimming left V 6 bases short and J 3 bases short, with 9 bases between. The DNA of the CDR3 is TGTGCCAGCACCTCGAGGGACTATGGCTACACCTTC. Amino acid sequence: CASTSRDYGYTF. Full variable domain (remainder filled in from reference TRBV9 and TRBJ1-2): DSGVTQTPKHLITATGQRVTLRCSPRSGDLSVYWYQQSLDQGLQFLIQYYNGEERAKGNILERFSAQQFPDLHSELNLSSLELGDSALYFCASTSRDYGYTFGSGTRLTVV.

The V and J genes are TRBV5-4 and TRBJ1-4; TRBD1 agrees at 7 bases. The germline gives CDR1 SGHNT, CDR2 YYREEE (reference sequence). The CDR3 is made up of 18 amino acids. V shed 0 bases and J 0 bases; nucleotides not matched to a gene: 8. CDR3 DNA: TGTGCCAGCAGCTTGGGACAGGGTAACCCAACAACTAATGAAAAACTGTTTTTT. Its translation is CASSLGQGNPTTNEKLFF.

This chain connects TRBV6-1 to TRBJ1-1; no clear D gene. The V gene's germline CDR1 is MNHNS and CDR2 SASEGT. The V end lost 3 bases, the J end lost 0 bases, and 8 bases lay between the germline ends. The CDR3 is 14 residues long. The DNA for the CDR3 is TGTGCCAGCAGTGACGCAGTCATGAACACTGAAGCTTTCTTT. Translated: CASSDAVMNTEAFF.

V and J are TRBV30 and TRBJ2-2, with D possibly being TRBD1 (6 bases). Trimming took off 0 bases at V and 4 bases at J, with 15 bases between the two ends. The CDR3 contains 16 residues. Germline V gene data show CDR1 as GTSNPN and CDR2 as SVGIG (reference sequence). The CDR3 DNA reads TGTGCCTGGAGTGTTTTTCCAGGGGCGATCACCGGGGAGCTGTTTTTT. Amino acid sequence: CAWSVFPGAITGELFF.

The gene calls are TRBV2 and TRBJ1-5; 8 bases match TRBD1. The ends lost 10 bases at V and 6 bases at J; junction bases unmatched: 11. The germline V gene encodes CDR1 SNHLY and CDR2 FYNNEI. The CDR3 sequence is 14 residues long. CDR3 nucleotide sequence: TGTGCCACCGCTCTTGGACAGGGAGGTCAGCCCCAGCATTTT. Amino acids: CATALGQGGQPQHF.

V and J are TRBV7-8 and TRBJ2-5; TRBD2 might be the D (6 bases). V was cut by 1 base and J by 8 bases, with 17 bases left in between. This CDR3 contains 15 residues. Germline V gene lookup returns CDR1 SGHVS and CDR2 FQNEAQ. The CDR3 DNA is TGTGCCAGCAGCTTAGACGGCGGGGCCTGGGGAACCCAGTACTTC. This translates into CASSLDGGAWGTQYF.

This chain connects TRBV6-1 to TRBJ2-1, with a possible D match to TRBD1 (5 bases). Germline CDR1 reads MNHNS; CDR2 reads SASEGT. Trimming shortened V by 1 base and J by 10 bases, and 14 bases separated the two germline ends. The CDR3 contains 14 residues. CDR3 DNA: TGTGCCAGCAGTGAAGTTGGGGTAGCAGGGGAGCAGTTCTTC. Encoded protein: CASSEVGVAGEQFF.

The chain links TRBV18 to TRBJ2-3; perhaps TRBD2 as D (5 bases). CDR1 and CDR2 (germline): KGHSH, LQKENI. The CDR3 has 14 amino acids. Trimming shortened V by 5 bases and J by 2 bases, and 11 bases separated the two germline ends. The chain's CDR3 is CASSTRTATDTQYF. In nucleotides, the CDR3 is TGTGCCAGCTCAACCCGGACTGCCACAGATACGCAGTATTTT.

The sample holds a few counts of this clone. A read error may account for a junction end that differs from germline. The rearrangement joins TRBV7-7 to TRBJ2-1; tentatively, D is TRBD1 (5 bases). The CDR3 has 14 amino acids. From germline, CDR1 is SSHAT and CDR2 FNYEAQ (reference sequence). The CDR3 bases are TGTGCTAGCAGCCTAACAGGCTCCTACAATGAGCAGTTCTTC. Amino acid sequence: CASSLTGSYNEQFF.

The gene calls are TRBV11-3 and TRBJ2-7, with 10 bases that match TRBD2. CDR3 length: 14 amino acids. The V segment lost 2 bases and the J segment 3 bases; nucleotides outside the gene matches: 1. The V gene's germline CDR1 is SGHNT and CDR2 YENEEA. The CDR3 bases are TGTGCCAGCAGCTTAAGCGGGAGGGACTACGAGCAGTACTTC. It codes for CASSLSGRDYEQYF.

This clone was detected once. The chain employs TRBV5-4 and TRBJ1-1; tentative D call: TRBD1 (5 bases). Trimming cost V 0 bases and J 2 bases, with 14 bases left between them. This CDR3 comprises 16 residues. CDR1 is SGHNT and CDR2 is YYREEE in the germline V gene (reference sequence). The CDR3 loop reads CASSLDQVRANTEAFF. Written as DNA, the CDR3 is TGTGCCAGCAGCTTGGATCAGGTCAGGGCCAACACTGAAGCTTTCTTT.

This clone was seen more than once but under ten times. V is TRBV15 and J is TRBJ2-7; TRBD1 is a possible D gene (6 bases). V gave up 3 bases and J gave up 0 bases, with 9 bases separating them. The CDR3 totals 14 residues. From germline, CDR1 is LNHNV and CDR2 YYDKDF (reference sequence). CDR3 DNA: TGTGCCACCAGCAGGACAGGTGGCTCCTACGAGCAGTACTTC. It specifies CATSRTGGSYEQYF. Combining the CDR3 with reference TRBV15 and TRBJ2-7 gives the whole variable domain DAMVIQNPRYQVTQFGKPVTLSCSQTLNHNVMYWYQQKSSQAPKLLFHYYDKDFNNEADTPDNFQSRRPNTSFCFLDIRSPGLGDTAMYLCATSRTGGSYEQYFGPGTRLTVT.

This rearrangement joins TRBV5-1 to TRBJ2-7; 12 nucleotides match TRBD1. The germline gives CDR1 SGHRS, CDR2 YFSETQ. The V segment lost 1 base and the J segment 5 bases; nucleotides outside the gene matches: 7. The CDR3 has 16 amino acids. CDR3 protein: CASSLWRDRGLDEQYF. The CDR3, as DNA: TGCGCCAGCAGCTTGTGGCGGGACAGGGGGCTTGACGAGCAGTACTTC.

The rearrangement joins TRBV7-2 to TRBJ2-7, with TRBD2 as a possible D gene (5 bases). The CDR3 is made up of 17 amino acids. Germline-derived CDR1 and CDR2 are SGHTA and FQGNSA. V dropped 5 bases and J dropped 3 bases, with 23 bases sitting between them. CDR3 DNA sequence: TGTGCCAGCAGCCCCCTGGCGGACTCCTCGGTGGGCTACGAGCAGTACTTC. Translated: CASSPLADSSVGYEQYF. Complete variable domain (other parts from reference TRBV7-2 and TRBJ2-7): GAGVSQSPSNKVTEKGKDVELRCDPISGHTALYWYRQSLGQGLEFLIYFQGNSAPDKSGLPSDRFSAERTGGSVSTLTIQRTQQEDSAVYLCASSPLADSSVGYEQYFGPGTRLTVT.

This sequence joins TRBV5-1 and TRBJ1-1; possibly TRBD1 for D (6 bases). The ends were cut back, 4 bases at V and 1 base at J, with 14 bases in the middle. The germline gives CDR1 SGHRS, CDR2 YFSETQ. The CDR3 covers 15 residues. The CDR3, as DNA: TGCGCCAGCAGCCCGAAACAGGGAAAGAACACTGAAGCTTTCTTT. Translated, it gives CASSPKQGKNTEAFF.

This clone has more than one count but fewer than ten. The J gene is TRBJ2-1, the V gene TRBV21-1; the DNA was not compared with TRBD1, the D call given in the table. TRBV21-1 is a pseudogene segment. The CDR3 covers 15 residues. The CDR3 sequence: CASSNDDSRYNEQFF. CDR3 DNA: TGTGCCAGCAGCAACGACGACAGCAGATACAATGAGCAGTTCTTC.

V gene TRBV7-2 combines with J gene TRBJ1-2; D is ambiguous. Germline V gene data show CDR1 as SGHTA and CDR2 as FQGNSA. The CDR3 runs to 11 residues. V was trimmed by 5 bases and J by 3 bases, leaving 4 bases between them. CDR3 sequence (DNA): TGTGCCAGCAGCCCCTACTATGGCTACACCTTC. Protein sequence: CASSPYYGYTF.